This T cell receptor beta chain was identified in a study of blood T cells in healthy people across ages (dated by TCRdb to the mid-2010s). In terms of the full investigation: In model experiments, template switching captured roughly one uniquely barcoded TCR beta cDNA molecule for every two T cells. Age-related changes in TCR beta repertoire diversity were measured in the study by deep sequencing normalized with unique cDNA molecular identifiers. The donors were split into four age groups: young (average about 15 years), middle-aged (over 35), aged (roughly 65) and long-lived (82). To avoid experimental bias, donors of different ages were randomly spread across the sequencing lanes. The study analyzed two additional independent replicas of 1 million unique cDNA reads from the same blood draw for two donors, one aged 18 to 30 and one aged 80 or older.

Library method: 5' RACE. Sequencing was carried out with an Illumina HiSeq 2500. A second 7 to 11 cycle PCR used a sample-barcoded 5' primer and a J-beta primer mix. A template-switch 5' adaptor carrying 12 random nucleotides introduced a unique molecular identifier onto each TCR beta cDNA molecule. Each sample yielded at least 3 million CDR3-containing paired-end reads. All of the RNA was converted into first-strand cDNA using the Mint cDNA synthesis kit, with a TRBC-specific oligonucleotide serving as the primer. Following uracil-DNA glycosylase treatment, a first 18-cycle PCR with universal primers M1SS and BC2_uni_R was performed on all cDNA. Per the authors' processing: Normalization of each sample was performed by random selection of 1 million high-quality reads, each carrying a distinct molecular identifier. Instead of being binned into consensus sequences, reads with shared molecular identifiers were discarded. MiTCR, run with a Q25 quality threshold and the strictest error-elimination algorithm, handled CDR3 identification, clonotype clustering and error correction. Lower-bound total TCR beta diversity was estimated with a nonparametric unseen species model using Euler transformation. TCRdb ran its own pipeline on the public reads, namely fastp trimming at Q25 and MiXCR clone calling, and kept in-frame beta chains. Rows are combined by CDR3 protein, so each entry shows the most common genes and DNA. None of the V and J calls come from the authors' own analysis; TCRdb made them. Present in this sample are 590,000 or so distinct CDR3 sequences, approximately 30% of which were seen just once. About a sixth of the sample goes to the ten largest clones.

The donors were 40 or so Caucasian individuals from Russia, aged roughly 6 to 100 years, who were systemically healthy. Each donor gave 8 to 10 milliliters of peripheral blood, drawn into EDTA-treated Vacutainer tubes. PBMCs were isolated by Ficoll-Paque density-gradient centrifugation, with at least 6.5 million obtained per sample. Trizol reagent was used to extract total RNA from PBMCs, with at least 6 micrograms per sample. For every donor, flow cytometry on a PBMC aliquot measured the percentage of naive CD45RAhigh/CD27high T cells. Results and caveats for the whole study, not just this receptor: A strong correlation was found between observed TCR beta diversity and the percentage of naive T cells measured by flow cytometry. As age increased, observed TCR beta diversity per million T cells dropped in a roughly linear way, and a significant reduction was already evident by age 40. The long-lived group showed more naive CD4+ T cells, fewer expanded clones and increased TCR diversity than the aged group, suggesting age selection. Total diversity estimates from one million sequenced T cells were considered lower bounds and underestimates. Bulk unsorted PBMC profiling prevented conclusive comparison of naive and antigen-experienced compartments. The CMV infection status of donors was not known, potentially confounding age-related changes in expanded clonotypes.

In this sample, this clonotype turned up many times. The target of this receptor is not known. Per-base quality was not reported, and no clone a single base away is much larger than it. This clonotype originated in an elderly woman in good health. The source material was blood.

The DNA sequence follows: TGTGCCAGCAGTGCGGGCGCATACCTTGGGCAGTTCTTC. Its translation is CASSAGAYLGQFF. The V gene is TRBV7-2 and the J gene is TRBJ2-1, and possibly TRBD2, on 5 matching bases. The CDR3 numbers 13 residues from cysteine through phenylalanine. Just the 39-base CDR3 DNA is kept, in frame starting at base 1. The germline V gene gives CDR1 as SGHTA and CDR2 as FQGNSA. A distance of 18 bases separates the germline ends of V and J, which lose 6 bases and 12 bases respectively.